The following is a TCR beta chain sequence with its context. Here immunoSEQ multiplex PCR was the method, and the copy in TCRdb shows in-frame clones only, minus some. The table shows roughly 100,000 clones, with 90% to 95% occurring only once. This specimen comes from a study of control samples from healthy donors and cancer patients. Trimming left V 5 bases short and J 4 bases short, with 11 bases between. This CDR3 is built from 13 residues. Germline V gene data show CDR1 as SGHVS and CDR2 as FQNEAQ. The sequenced sample consisted of blood. The V gene is TRBV7-8, the J gene TRBJ1-2; perhaps TRBD1 as D (5 bases). This sequence was found in a woman aged 18-35 years in good health. The CDR3, as DNA: TGTGCCAGCAGCCCGGGGACGCGCTATGGCTACACCTTC. Translating gives CASSPGTRYGYTF. The complete variable domain, with remaining parts taken from reference TRBV7-8 and TRBJ1-2, reads GAGVSQSPRYKVAKRGQDVALRCDPISGHVSLFWYQQALGQGPEFLTYFQNEAQLDKSGLPSDRFFAERPEGSVSTLKIQRTQQEDSAVYLCASSPGTRYGYTFGSGTRLTVV.